This TCR beta chain comes out of a study of OX40 agonist ivuxolimab in advanced cancers. Study context: Averaging roughly 60 years in age, with a range of roughly 23 to 85, the cohort was approximately 87% male. Therapy given before enrollment (anti-PD-1, anti-PD-L1 or anti-CTLA-4) was allowed, and around 40% had some.

If patients had autoimmune disease history or systemic immunosuppression, they were excluded. Libraries were prepared by immunoSEQ multiplex PCR; TCRdb keeps only in-frame clonotypes and omits some of them. The sample yields about 58,000 clones, roughly 88% seen once. Trimming took off 2 bases at V and 8 bases at J, with 13 bases between the two ends. The CDR3 is 13 residues long. CDR1 and CDR2 (germline): MNHNS, SASEGT. A note on this clone: Its antigen is currently unknown.

Study results and caveats: Nonresponders included some who also had low normalized T-cell clonal expansion.

The source of this sequence is an adult with an advanced solid tumor such as melanoma, head and neck, liver or kidney cancer. The input for sequencing was CD4+ or CD8+ T cells sorted from blood, taken in a trial of the OX40 agonist ivuxolimab. The rearrangement uses TRBV6-1 and TRBJ2-7, with D possibly being TRBD1 or TRBD2 (5 bases each). The CDR3 region is CASSEYRGAQQYF. The CDR3 DNA reads TGTGCCAGCAGTGAATACAGAGGGGCCCAGCAGTACTTC.